This T cell receptor beta chain derives from a study of human T cells and chemical hapten exposure. Turning to the study itself: After 6 days, upper back 0.01% DPC patch tests were scored.

Per the study methods: Samples had a median of around 91,000 TCRs, ranging roughly 23,224 to 750,000. TCRdb processed the RACE reads anew with MiXCR; each CDR3 protein has one entry. TCRdb's processing, not the authors' own work, is the source of the V and J calls. The sample lists about 87,000 distinct CDR3 sequences; nearly 10% were seen once. As for time point: pre-sensitization, week 0. Indicated treatment: therapeutic diphenylcyclopropenone sensitization with weekly scalp DPC. Total RNA was isolated from whole blood that had not been fractionated. V dropped 10 bases and J dropped 7 bases, with 13 bases sitting between them. This CDR3 is 11 amino acids long. CDR1 and CDR2 (germline): MNHEY, SVGAGI. Study-wide results and caveats: PT1 expanded TCR counts and patch test score were linked, and their correlation was positive.

As concerns this clonotype: The antigen is undetermined.

The source is a woman aged 40 to 55 with alopecia areata. Some clones in this sample may be carry-over from other donors' samples. The chain employs TRBV6-5 and TRBJ1-2, with a weak D call TRBD1 (5 bases). The sample here was whole blood, taken in connection with sensitization to the hapten diphenylcyclopropenone (DPC). The DNA for the CDR3 is TGTGCCACCGGCAGGGACGTTGGCTACACCTTC. The encoded protein is CATGRDVGYTF.